This TCR beta chain was sequenced for a study of CD8+CD57+ T cells in acquired aplastic anemia. Study in general: Isolated CD4+ and CD8+ cells, once sorted, yielded DNA averaging roughly 3.2 ug.

This CDR3 region has 16 residues. Germline V lookup: CDR1 SGHNT, CDR2 YENEEA. V was pared by 5 bases and J by 5 bases, with 11 bases of the junction left unmatched. Genomic DNA, serving as template, underwent TCR beta VDJ and CDR3 profiling. TCRdb called the reads again in MiXCR, with one record for every CDR3 protein. The data contain some 150,000 distinct CDR3 sequences, around two fifths of them seen just once; the ten biggest clones take up more than 7%. This clonotype turned up a few times. This TCR derives from a human donor in good health, serving as a control. The specimen was sorted CD4+, CD8+, or CD8+CD57+ T cells (not recorded which) from PBMCs. The V call is TRBV11-3, the J call TRBJ2-5, with 10 bases aligning to TRBD2. The CDR3 DNA sequence: TGTGCCAGCAGCCCAGGATGGAGCGGGAGGGCGGAGACCCAGTACTTC. Its translation: CASSPGWSGRAETQYF.